The 2 T cell receptor beta chains presented below share a single source sample, sequenced in a study of blood T cell repertoires in COVID-19. Using immunoSEQ multiplex PCR, the repertoire was profiled, and TCRdb retains in-frame clones only, with some absent. The sample has roughly 200,000 clones; roughly 81% are singletons. The sample comprised peripheral blood. All receptors come from a woman aged 40 to 50 with COVID-19, enrolled during active disease.

The chain combines TRBV3-1 (or the pseudogene TRBV3-2) with TRBJ2-5, with a weak D call TRBD2 (5 bases). The germline V and J ends were trimmed by 3 bases and 2 bases, with 10 bases remaining between them. The CDR3 is 14 amino acids. Germline V gene sequence: CDR1 LGHDT, CDR2 YNNKEL (reference sequence). Here the CDR3 reads CASSHRTFQETQYF. For the CDR3, the DNA is TGTGCCAGCAGCCACAGGACTTTTCAAGAGACCCAGTACTTC.

The rearrangement uses TRBV11-3 and TRBJ1-6; 7 bases map to TRBD1. The CDR3 sequence is 14 residues long. Trimming cost V 5 bases and J 7 bases; bases outside gene matches: 5. From germline, CDR1 is SGHNT and CDR2 YENEEA. CDR3 bases: TGTGCCAGCAGCATGGGACAGTACAATTCACCCCTCCACTTT. Encoded protein: CASSMGQYNSPLHF.